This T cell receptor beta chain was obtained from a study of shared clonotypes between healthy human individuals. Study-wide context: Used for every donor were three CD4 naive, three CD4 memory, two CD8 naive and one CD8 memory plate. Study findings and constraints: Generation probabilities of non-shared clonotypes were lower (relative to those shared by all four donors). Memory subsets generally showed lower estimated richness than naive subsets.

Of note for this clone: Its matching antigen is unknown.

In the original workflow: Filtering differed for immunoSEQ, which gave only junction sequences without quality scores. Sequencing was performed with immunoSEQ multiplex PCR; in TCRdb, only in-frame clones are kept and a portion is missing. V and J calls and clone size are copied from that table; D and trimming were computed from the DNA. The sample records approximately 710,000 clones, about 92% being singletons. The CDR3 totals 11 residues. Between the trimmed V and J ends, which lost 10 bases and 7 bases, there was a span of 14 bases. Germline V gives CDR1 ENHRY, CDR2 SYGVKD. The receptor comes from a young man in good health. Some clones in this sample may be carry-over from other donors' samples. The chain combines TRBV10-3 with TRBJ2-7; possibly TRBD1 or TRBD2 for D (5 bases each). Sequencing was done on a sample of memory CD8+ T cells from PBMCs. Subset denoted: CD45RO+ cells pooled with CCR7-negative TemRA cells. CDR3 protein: CANGDLWEQYF. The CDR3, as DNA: TGTGCCAATGGGGACCTTTGGGAGCAGTACTTC.